This T cell receptor beta chain was found in a study of beta chain features in type 1 diabetes. Study-level background: The patient and healthy donor groups were comparable for age, gender and cell yields. Investigators examined 107,917,701 sorted cells across all samples.

CDR1 is SGHRS and CDR2 is YFSETQ in the germline V gene. Trimming stripped 4 bases from V and 1 base from J, with 9 bases between. CDR3 length: 14 amino acids. Expressed TCRB transcripts were sequenced, since all the RNA that had been isolated was reverse transcribed. Assay: immunoSEQ multiplex PCR; the TCRdb copy retains only in-frame clones and omits some. Among about 160,000 clones listed, around 63% were seen once. Broader study findings: Type 1 diabetes patients had VDJ junctions that carried fewer insertions and more deletions. Significant though moderate, a shortening of TCRB CDR3s appeared in all four CD4+ subsets of Type 1 diabetes patients.

In regard to this clone: Its antigen is still unknown.

Using CD45RO/CCR7/CD25/CD127/CD95/CD27, CD4+ naive, central memory, regulatory and stem cell-like memory cells were sorted. This receptor was taken from a man younger than 45 with type 1 diabetes. The chain couples TRBV5-1 to TRBJ2-1; D may be TRBD1 or TRBD2 (5 bases each). The sequenced sample was naive CD4+ T cells from blood. The CDR3 DNA sequence: TGCGCCAGCAGCCCGGGGACGTCCTACAATGAGCAGTTCTTC. Protein product: CASSPGTSYNEQFF. Filled out from reference TRBV5-1 and TRBJ2-1, the complete variable domain reads KAGVTQTPRYLIKTRGQQVTLSCSPISGHRSVSWYQQTPGQGLQFLFEYFSETQRNKGNFPGRFSGRQFSNSRSEMNVSTLELGDSALYLCASSPGTSYNEQFFGPGTRLTVL.